Below are 12 T cell receptor beta chains sequenced from a single sample in a study of cytomegalovirus exposure and HLA in healthy donors (dated by TCRdb to 2017 to 2019). Receptors were amplified or captured by the immunoSEQ multiplex PCR assay. The immuneACCESS repertoire file appears here via TCRdb, limited to in-frame rearrangements. These files lack a portion of the clones; in checked studies, under half of the deficit traces to unresolved V genes, and the cause of the others is not known. Present in this sample are around 60,000 clones, roughly 90% of which were seen just once. The biggest ten clones account for more than 0.85% of the sample. Source material: PBMCs. The receptors were gathered from a man aged 18 to 35 in good health and CMV-seronegative.

Only one count was recorded for this clone. The chain combines TRBV9 with TRBJ2-1; 7 bases fit TRBD2. CDR1 SGDLS and CDR2 YYNGEE come from the germline V gene. The CDR3 spans 14 residues. With 0 bases clipped from V and 13 bases from J, the junction kept 10 bases outside the gene matches. CDR3 bases: TGTGCCAGCAGCGTAGAGGGGCGGGAGACCCCTCAGTTCTTC. Translating it yields CASSVEGRETPQFF.

The rearrangement links TRBV11-3 to TRBJ2-3; TRBD2 matches 7 bases. The CDR3 is 15 residues long. The V and J ends lost 5 bases and 1 base, in that order; junction bases with no gene match: 6. The germline CDR1 and CDR2 sequences are SGHNT and YENEEA. CDR3 sequence (DNA): TGTGCCAGCAGCGGGGGGGATTCCGGCACAGATACGCAGTATTTT. It encodes CASSGGDSGTDTQYF.

The chain links TRBV5-5 to TRBJ1-2; 7 bases fit TRBD1. From germline, CDR1 is SGHKS and CDR2 YYEKEE (reference sequence). The CDR3 is made up of 12 amino acids. The V segment lost 3 bases and the J segment 8 bases; nucleotides outside the gene matches: 4. CDR3 nucleotides: TGTGCCAGCAGCTACCAGGGGGACGGCTACACCTTC. Translated, it gives CASSYQGDGYTF.

The chain couples TRBV7-3 to TRBJ2-2, with D tentatively TRBD2 (6 bases). Germline V CDR1 and CDR2: SGHTA, FQGTGA. V dropped 3 bases and J dropped 6 bases, with 14 bases sitting between them. This CDR3 has 15 residues. CDR3 protein: CASSFTGTPAGELFF. The CDR3 DNA reads TGTGCCAGCAGCTTCACCGGGACTCCCGCCGGGGAGCTGTTTTTT. The whole variable domain, remainder taken from reference TRBV7-3 and TRBJ2-2, is GAGVSQTPSNKVTEKGKYVELRCDPISGHTALYWYRQSLGQGPEFLIYFQGTGAADDSGLPNDRFFAVRPEGSVSTLKIQRTERGDSAVYLCASSFTGTPAGELFFGEGSRLTVL.

This rearrangement joins TRBV6-1 to TRBJ1-2, with unresolved D. The CDR3 loop spans 12 amino acids. CDR1 and CDR2 (germline): MNHNS, SASEGT. V dropped 5 bases and J dropped 3 bases, with 7 bases sitting between them. The CDR3 DNA reads as TGTGCCAGCAGTAATAACTACTATGGCTACACCTTC. Translation gives CASSNNYYGYTF.

This clone was observed a few times. This chain uses TRBV19 with TRBJ2-7; D not resolved. V was pared by 7 bases and J by 2 bases, with 18 bases between. This CDR3 is built from 15 residues. Per the germline V gene, CDR1 is LNHDA and CDR2 is SQIVND (reference sequence). This CDR3 is CASMNEKRFPYEQYF. In nucleotides, the CDR3 is TGTGCCAGTATGAATGAGAAGCGTTTCCCCTACGAGCAGTACTTC.

The chain employs TRBV10-3 and TRBJ2-7; D perhaps matches TRBD1 (6 bases). Trimming left V 2 bases short and J 3 bases short, with 17 bases between. This CDR3 has 16 residues. CDR1 is ENHRY, CDR2 SYGVKD, per germline. The CDR3 is CAISETSTGKNYEQYF. The CDR3 nucleotides read TGTGCCATCAGTGAGACGAGTACAGGGAAAAACTACGAGCAGTACTTC.

V gene TRBV5-1 combines with J gene TRBJ1-3, with a possible D match to TRBD1 (6 bases). The CDR3 consists of 15 residues. The V gene's germline CDR1 is SGHRS and CDR2 YFSETQ. The V gene lost 4 bases and the J gene lost 0 bases, with 11 bases spanning the gap. The CDR3 loop is CASSPRTDSGNTIYF. CDR3 nucleotide sequence: TGCGCCAGCAGCCCCCGGACAGACTCTGGAAACACCATATATTTT.

The chain is built from TRBV16 and TRBJ2-7, with TRBD1 identical over 11 bases. Germline V gene sequence: CDR1 KGHSY, CDR2 FQNENV. The ends lost 3 bases at V and 2 bases at J; junction bases unmatched: 3. The CDR3 has 15 residues. The CDR3 loop reads CASSHPGQGAYEQYF. CDR3 DNA sequence: TGTGCCAGCAGCCATCCGGGACAGGGGGCCTACGAGCAGTACTTC.

This clone was counted once. CDR3 DNA sequence: TGTGCCAGCAGCCGGGGGACAGGTTATTCCGACAATGAGCAGTTCTTC. Protein product: CASSRGTGYSDNEQFF. This chain links TRBV7-9 with TRBJ2-1, with 8 bases aligning to TRBD1. The CDR3 consists of 16 residues. From germline, CDR1 is SEHNR and CDR2 FQNEAQ (reference sequence). V shed 5 bases and J 5 bases; nucleotides not matched to a gene: 11.

This sequence joins TRBV6-6 and TRBJ2-1, with 9 nucleotides matching TRBD2. Germline V gene lookup returns CDR1 MNHNY and CDR2 SVGAGI (reference sequence). This CDR3 comprises 15 residues. V lost 6 bases, J lost 7 bases, and 10 bases stayed unmatched. Here the CDR3 DNA reads TGTGCCAGCAGGGGGGGGGCTAGCGGGATAAATGAGCAGTTCTTC. Encoded protein: CASRGGASGINEQFF.

DNA for the CDR3: TGTGCCAGCAGTTTTGTATTATCGGGAGGCGGGAGCTCCTACGAGCAGTACTTC. This translates into CASSFVLSGGGSSYEQYF. The chain carries TRBV27 and TRBJ2-7, with 7 bases that match TRBD2. The J segment lost 0 bases and the V segment lost 3 bases, leaving 14 bases of the junction unmatched. Germline V CDR1 and CDR2: MNHEY, SMNVEV (reference sequence). The CDR3 runs to 18 residues.